The clone carrying this T cell receptor beta chain was counted only a few times. Its target is not known. TCRdb used MiXCR to reprocess the reads, holding one entry per CDR3 protein. The sample includes 5,000 to 6,500 distinct CDR3 sequences, 20% to 30% of them seen just once. The record originates from a study of type 1 regulatory T cells. This CDR3 comprises 16 residues. V lost 2 bases to trimming and J lost 2 bases, with 15 bases between them. The germline gives CDR1 SGHTA, CDR2 FQGNSA. General observations from the study: Type 1 regulatory T cells had a more restricted TCR repertoire than non-type 1 regulatory T cells.

This chain links TRBV7-2 with TRBJ1-2, with D maybe TRBD1 (6 bases). This clonotype originated in a human donor in good health. The specimen was cultured type 1 regulatory T (Tr1) cells, either the whole culture or a sorted fraction (not recorded which). DNA for the CDR3: TGTGCCAGCAGCTTAAAGGGGGTAGGGGGGAACTATGGCTACACCTTC. As protein: CASSLKGVGGNYGYTF. The variable domain in full, with the rest retrieved from reference TRBV7-2 and TRBJ1-2, is GAGVSQSPSNKVTEKGKDVELRCDPISGHTALYWYRQSLGQGLEFLIYFQGNSAPDKSGLPSDRFSAERTGGSVSTLTIQRTQQEDSAVYLCASSLKGVGGNYGYTFGSGTRLTVV.